This T cell receptor beta chain was captured in a study of blood T cell repertoires in COVID-19. The germline V gene encodes CDR1 SQVTM and CDR2 ANQGSEA. The CDR3 totals 14 residues. Trimming took 5 bases from V and 0 from J, leaving 13 bases between them. Produced via immunoSEQ multiplex PCR; TCRdb's table is partial and in-frame only. The table records tens of thousands of clones, approximately 85% of them present only once. The chain employs TRBV29-1 and TRBJ2-5; possible D gene TRBD2, 6 bases. The sample taken for sequencing was peripheral blood. The source is a man aged 55-75 years with acute or convalescent COVID-19. The CDR3 sequence is CSVRLAANQETQYF. The CDR3 nucleotides are TGCAGCGTTCGGTTAGCGGCGAACCAAGAGACCCAGTACTTC. The variable domain in full, with the rest retrieved from reference TRBV29-1 and TRBJ2-5, is SAVISQKPSRDICQRGTSLTIQCQVDSQVTMMFWYRQQPGQSLTLIATANQGSEATYESGFVIDKFPISRPNLTFSTLTVSNMSPEDSSIYLCSVRLAANQETQYFGPGTRLLVL.